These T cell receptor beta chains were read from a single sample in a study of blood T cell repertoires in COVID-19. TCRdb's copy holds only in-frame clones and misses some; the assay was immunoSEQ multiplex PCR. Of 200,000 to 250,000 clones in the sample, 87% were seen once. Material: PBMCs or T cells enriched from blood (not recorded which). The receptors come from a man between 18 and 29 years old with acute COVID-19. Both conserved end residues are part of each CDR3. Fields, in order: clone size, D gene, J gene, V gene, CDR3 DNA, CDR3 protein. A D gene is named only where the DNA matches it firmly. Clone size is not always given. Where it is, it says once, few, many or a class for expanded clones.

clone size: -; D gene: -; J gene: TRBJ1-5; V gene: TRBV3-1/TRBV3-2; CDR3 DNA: TGTGCCAGCAGCCAAGGAGGGTATCAGCCCCAGCATTTT; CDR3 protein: CASSQGGYQPQHF
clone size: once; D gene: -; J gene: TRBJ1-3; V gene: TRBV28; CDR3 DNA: TGTGCCAGCACGGGGGGAAACACCATATATTTT; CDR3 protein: CASTGGNTIYF
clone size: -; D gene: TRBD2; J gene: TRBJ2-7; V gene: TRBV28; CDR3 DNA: TGTGCCAGCAGATCGGGACTATACGAGCAGTACTTC; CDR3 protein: CASRSGLYEQYF
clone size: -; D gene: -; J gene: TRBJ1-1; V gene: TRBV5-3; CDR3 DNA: TGTGCCAGAATCCAGTTCTTGGGCAAGAACACTGAAGCTTTCTTT; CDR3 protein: CARIQFLGKNTEAFF
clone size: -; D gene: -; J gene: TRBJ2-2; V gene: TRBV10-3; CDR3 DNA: TGTGCCATCAGTCCTTCCGGGACGGAGGGCACCGGGGAGCTGTTTTTT; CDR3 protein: CAISPSGTEGTGELFF
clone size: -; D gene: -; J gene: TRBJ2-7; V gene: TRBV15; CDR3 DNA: TGTGCCACCAGCAGAGAACTCGACAGTACCTACGAGCAGTACTTC; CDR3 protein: CATSRELDSTYEQYF
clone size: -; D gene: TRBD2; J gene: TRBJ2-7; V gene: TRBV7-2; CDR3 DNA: TGTGCCAGCAGCCATATAGCGGGAGGCAACTACGAGCAGTACTTC; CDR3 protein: CASSHIAGGNYEQYF
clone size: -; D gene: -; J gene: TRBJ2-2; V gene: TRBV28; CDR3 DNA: TGTGCCAGCAAGGGACGGGAGCCCGGGGAGCTGTTTTTT; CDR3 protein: CASKGREPGELFF
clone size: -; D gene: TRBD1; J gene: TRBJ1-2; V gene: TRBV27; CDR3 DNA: TGTGCCAGCGGACAGGCGGGTAGGGGCTACACCTTC; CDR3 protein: CASGQAGRGYTF
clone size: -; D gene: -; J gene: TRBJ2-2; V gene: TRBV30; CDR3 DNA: TGTGCCTGGAGTTATTACACCGGGGAGCTGTTTTTT; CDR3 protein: CAWSYYTGELFF
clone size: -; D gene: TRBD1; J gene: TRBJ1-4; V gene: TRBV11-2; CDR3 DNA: TGTGCCAGCAGCCCCGGGACAGGGTACGAAAAACTGTTTTTT; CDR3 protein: CASSPGTGYEKLFF
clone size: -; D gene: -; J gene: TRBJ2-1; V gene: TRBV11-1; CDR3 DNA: TGTGCCAGCAGCTTAGGAGTAGGGGGGGCTAGGAATGAGCAGTTCTTC; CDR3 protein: CASSLGVGGARNEQFF
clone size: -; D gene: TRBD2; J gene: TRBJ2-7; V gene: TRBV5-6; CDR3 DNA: TGTGCCAGCAGCCACAGCCCGGGAGGAGCCTACGAGCAGTACTTC; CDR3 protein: CASSHSPGGAYEQYF
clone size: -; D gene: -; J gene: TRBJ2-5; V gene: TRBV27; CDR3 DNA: TGTGCCAGCAGTCCCGTCGACTATCAAGAGACCCAGTACTTC; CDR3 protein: CASSPVDYQETQYF
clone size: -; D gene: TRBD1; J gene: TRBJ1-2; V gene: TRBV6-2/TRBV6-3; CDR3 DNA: TGTGCCAGCAGTCTGGACAGGGGCAGGGATGGCTACACCTTC; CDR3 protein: CASSLDRGRDGYTF
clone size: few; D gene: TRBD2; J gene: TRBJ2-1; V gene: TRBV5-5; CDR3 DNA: TGTGCCAGCAGTGCGAGCGGGAACAATGAGCAGTTCTTC; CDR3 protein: CASSASGNNEQFF
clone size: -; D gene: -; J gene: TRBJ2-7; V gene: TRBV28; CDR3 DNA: TGTGCCAGCTTAAGGAAGGGGGACGAGCAGTACTTC; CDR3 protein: CASLRKGDEQYF
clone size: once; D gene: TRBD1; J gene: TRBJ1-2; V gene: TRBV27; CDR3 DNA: TGTGCCAGCAGTTTAAGTGGACAGGTCTATGGCTACACCTTC; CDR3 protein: CASSLSGQVYGYTF
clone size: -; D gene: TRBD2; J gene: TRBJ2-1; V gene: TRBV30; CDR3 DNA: TGTGCCTGGGATACGAAGCGGGAGGCGAATGAGCAGTTCTTC; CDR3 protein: CAWDTKREANEQFF
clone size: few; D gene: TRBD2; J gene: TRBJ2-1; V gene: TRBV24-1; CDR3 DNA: TGTGCCACCAGTGACCGTCCCCGACTAGCGGGAGATGGTGAGCAGTTCTTC; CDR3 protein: CATSDRPRLAGDGEQFF
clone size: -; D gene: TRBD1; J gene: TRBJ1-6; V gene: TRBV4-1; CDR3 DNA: TGCGCCAGCAGCCGCTTTTGGGACAGTAATTCACCCCTCCACTTT; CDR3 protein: CASSRFWDSNSPLHF
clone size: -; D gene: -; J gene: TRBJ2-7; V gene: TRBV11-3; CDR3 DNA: TGTGCCAGCAGCATTTCCCGGAGTCTTCGGGGCGAGCAGTACTTC; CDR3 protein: CASSISRSLRGEQYF
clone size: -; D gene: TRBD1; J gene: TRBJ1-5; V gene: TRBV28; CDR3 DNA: TGTGCCAGCAGTTGGGGACAGGGAAATCAGCCCCAGCATTTT; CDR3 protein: CASSWGQGNQPQHF
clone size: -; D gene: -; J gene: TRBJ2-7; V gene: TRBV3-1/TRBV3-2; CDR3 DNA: TGTGCCAGCAGCCAAGGGGGCAGGCTCTACGAGCAGTACTTC; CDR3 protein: CASSQGGRLYEQYF
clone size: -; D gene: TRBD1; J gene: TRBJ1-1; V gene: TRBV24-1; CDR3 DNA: TGTGCCACCAGTGGCGGGACAGGGTGGGACACTGAAGCTTTCTTT; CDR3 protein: CATSGGTGWDTEAFF
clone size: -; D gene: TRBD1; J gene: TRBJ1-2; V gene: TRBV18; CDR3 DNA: TGTGCCAGCTCACCAGGGACAGGGAACTATGGCTACACCTTC; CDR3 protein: CASSPGTGNYGYTF
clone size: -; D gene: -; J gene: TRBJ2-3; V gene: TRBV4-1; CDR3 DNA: TGCGCCAGCAGCCAAGAGCTTCGGGGGGCAAGGACAGATACGCAGTATTTT; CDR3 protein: CASSQELRGARTDTQYF
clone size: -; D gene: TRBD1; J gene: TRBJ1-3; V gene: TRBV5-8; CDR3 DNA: TGTGCCAGCAGCACCGGGACAGTGAGCTCTGGAAACACCATATATTTT; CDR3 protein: CASSTGTVSSGNTIYF
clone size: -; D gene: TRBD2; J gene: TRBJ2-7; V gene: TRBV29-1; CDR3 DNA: TGCAGCGTTGAAGTGGAGGGGAGGGTCTACGAGCAGTACTTC; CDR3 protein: CSVEVEGRVYEQYF
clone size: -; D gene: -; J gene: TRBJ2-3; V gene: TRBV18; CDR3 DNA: TGTGCCAGCTCACCGGACTATACTACAGATACGCAGTATTTT; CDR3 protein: CASSPDYTTDTQYF
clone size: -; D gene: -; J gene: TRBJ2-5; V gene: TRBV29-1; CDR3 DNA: TGCAGCGTTGAAGATATTAGCGGAAGGGTGACCCAGTACTTC; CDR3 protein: CSVEDISGRVTQYF
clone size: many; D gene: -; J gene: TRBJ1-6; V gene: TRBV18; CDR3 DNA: TGTGCCAGCTCACCAGAATCGGGGTATAGATCACCCCTCCACTTT; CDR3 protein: CASSPESGYRSPLHF
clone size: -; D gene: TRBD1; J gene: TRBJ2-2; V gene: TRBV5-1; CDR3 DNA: TGCGCCAGCAGCTTTGGGACAGACTCGGTCGTTGACGGGGAGCTGTTTTTT; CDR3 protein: CASSFGTDSVVDGELFF
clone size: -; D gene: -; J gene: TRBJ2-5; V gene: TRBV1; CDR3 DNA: TGCACCAGCAGCCAAGTGGAGCGGGAGGAAGGAGAGACCCAGTACTTC; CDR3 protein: CTSSQVEREEGETQYF
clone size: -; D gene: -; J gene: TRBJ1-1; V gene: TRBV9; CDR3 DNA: TGTGCCAGCAGGGATACAGGGAACACTGAAGCTTTCTTT; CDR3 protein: CASRDTGNTEAFF
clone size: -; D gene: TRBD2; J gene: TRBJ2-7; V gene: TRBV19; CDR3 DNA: TGTGCCAGTAGTGGGTGGCTAGCGGGAGAAAGTGAGCAGTACTTC; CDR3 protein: CASSGWLAGESEQYF
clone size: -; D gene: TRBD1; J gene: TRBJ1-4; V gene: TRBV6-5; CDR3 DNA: TGTGCCAGCACTACCCGGACAGGGGACGAAAAACTGTTTTTT; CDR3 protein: CASTTRTGDEKLFF
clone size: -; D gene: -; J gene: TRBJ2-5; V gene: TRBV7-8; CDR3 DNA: TGTGCCAGCAGCCGAGGACAGTTCCAAGAGACCCAGTACTTC; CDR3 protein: CASSRGQFQETQYF
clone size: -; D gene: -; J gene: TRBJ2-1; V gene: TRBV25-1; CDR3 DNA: TGTGCCAGCAGTCCGACAGGCTTAAATGAGCAGTTCTTC; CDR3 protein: CASSPTGLNEQFF
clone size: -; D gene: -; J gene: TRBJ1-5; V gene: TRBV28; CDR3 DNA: TGTGCCAGCAGTGCTCCTGACAGACAGGATCAGCCCCAGCATTTT; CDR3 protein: CASSAPDRQDQPQHF
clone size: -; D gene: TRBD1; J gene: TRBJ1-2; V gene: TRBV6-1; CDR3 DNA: TGTGCCAGCAGTGAAGCTTGGGACAGGGGGTTAGAAGGCTACACCTTC; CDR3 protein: CASSEAWDRGLEGYTF
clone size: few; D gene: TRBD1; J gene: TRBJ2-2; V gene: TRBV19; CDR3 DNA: TGTGCCAGTAGCATACGGGGACAGGGGGTCGGCACCGGGGAGCTGTTTTTT; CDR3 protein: CASSIRGQGVGTGELFF
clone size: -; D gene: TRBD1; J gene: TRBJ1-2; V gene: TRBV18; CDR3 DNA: TGTGCCAGCTCACCAAGGACGACAGGGGACTATGGCTACACCTTC; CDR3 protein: CASSPRTTGDYGYTF
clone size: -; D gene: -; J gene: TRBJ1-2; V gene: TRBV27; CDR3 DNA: TGTGCCAGCAGTCTTACAGGGTTAGCTAACTATGGCTACACCTTC; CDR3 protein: CASSLTGLANYGYTF
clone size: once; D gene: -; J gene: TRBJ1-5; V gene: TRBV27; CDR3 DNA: TGTGCCAGCCTAGGGCCCGGGGGTCAGCCCCAGCATTTT; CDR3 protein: CASLGPGGQPQHF
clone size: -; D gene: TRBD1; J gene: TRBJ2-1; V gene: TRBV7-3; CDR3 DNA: TGTGCCAGCAGCCCCAGGACAGGACTCTACAATGAGCAGTTCTTC; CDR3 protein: CASSPRTGLYNEQFF
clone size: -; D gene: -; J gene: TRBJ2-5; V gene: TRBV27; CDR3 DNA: TGTGCCAGCAGTTTACGGGGAGAGACCCAGTACTTC; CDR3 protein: CASSLRGETQYF
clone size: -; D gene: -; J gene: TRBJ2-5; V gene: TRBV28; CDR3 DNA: TGTGCCAGCAGTATCCAGGAGACCCAGTACTTC; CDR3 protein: CASSIQETQYF
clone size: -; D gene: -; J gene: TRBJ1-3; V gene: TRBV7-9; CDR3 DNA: TGTGCCACCCCCATTCCCTCTGGAAACACCATATATTTT; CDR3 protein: CATPIPSGNTIYF
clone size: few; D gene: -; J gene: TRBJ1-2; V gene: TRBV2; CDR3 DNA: TGTGCCAGCAGTAAACTCTATGGCTACACCTTC; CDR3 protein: CASSKLYGYTF